This T cell receptor beta chain was found in a study of blood T cell repertoires in COVID-19 (dated by TCRdb to the early 2020s). The study in broad terms: Samples covering the acute and convalescent phases of COVID-19 were provided by collaborators in the United States, Italy and Spain. Deeply sampled blood TCRbeta repertoires from subjects exposed to, actively infected with, or recovered from COVID-19 were included in the dataset. Where HLA class I and class II types were available, the types were taken from metadata supplied by the sample provider, not from assay-based typing. Samples were obtained from the ongoing ImmuneRACE study (first 160 participants) and from 1,254 subjects provided by 6 global collaborators. Sample metadata almost always included a de-identified subject ID, COVID-19 status, age in years and sex. The repertoires were released in a freely available public database intended as a resource for research on the immune response to SARS-CoV-2. The material from the prospective study consisted of cDNA or gDNA derived from T cells, B-cell-depleted T cells, or PBMCs. Study-wide findings and limitations: Clinical and demographic metadata were provided uncurated, with the amount varying by source and participant.

A remark on this clone: It has no known antigen specificity. Base qualities are not provided; no much larger clone lies one nucleotide away.

TCRbeta CDR3 regions were amplified from genomic DNA using the immunoSEQ Assay, a bias-controlled multiplex PCR. The study's processing was this. Nucleated cell counts per sample were estimated from amplification of reference gene primers within the assay. To quantify the absolute abundance of each unique TCRbeta CDR3 rearrangement, sequence reads were collapsed and filtered. Productive Simpson clonality was computed per sample as the square root of Simpson's diversity index over productive rearrangements. The source is immuneACCESS, and TCRdb retained only in-frame sequences with V and J called. Part of the clones is not carried over; for the studies checked, unresolved V genes explain less than half of this, and the remainder is unexplained. Clonal size and the V and J genes are those of that table, whereas D and trimming came from the DNA. This sample has approximately 400,000 clones in its table, and more than 75% of those were observed once. The ten largest clonotypes hold 1.3% of the sample.

Enrolling through a virtual design, the prospective study's participants ranged in age from roughly 18 to 95 years and lived across about two dozen United States geographic areas. In the prospective study, cohorts were assigned on the basis of participant-reported clinical history obtained from a screening survey and a study questionnaire. Recovered participants in ImmuneRACE Cohort 3 were defined as having two consecutive negative NP/OP PCR tests, clearance from a healthcare professional, or resolution of symptoms. Mobile phlebotomists in the prospective study collected whole blood, serum and a nasopharyngeal or oropharyngeal swab from every participant. Participants in the prospective study had the option to provide additional blood draws and questionnaires over a roughly two-month period. Blood samples from the prospective study were shipped frozen or at room temperature prior to DNA extraction.

The CDR3 measures 16 amino acids from cysteine to phenylalanine. Only the CDR3 region is kept as DNA, spanning 48 bases read in frame from base 1. V has 4 bases trimmed and J has 0 bases trimmed; junction bases matching no gene number 9. From a lookup of the germline V gene (reference sequence), CDR1 and CDR2 are LNHDA and SQIVND. Specimen: PBMCs or T cells enriched from blood (not recorded which). Recombination joined TRBV19 with TRBJ2-7; TRBD1 matches 7 bases in the middle. The sequence came from a man aged 30 to 39 who had recovered from COVID-19. The CDR3 region: CASSTQGTLTSYEQYF. Here is the DNA: TGTGCCAGTAGTACACAGGGGACCCTCACCTCCTACGAGCAGTACTTC.